This is a list of T cell receptor beta chains from one sample in a study of blood T cell repertoires in COVID-19. Libraries were prepared by immunoSEQ multiplex PCR; TCRdb keeps only in-frame clonotypes and omits some of them. The data contain 250,000 to 300,000 clones, roughly 90% of them singletons. Input material: peripheral blood. These receptor sequences come from a man aged 25 to 40 with active or convalescent COVID-19. Each CDR3 is given with its conserved first and last residue. The D gene is left open where the match is weak. Part of the rows lack a size; the others show once, few, many or a class for expanded clones.

CDR3	DNA	V	D	size	J
CAWSIPLLAGGTTNTGELFF	TGTGCCTGGAGTATCCCCCTTTTAGCGGGGGGGACGACGAACACCGGGGAGCTGTTTTTT	TRBV30	TRBD2	NA	TRBJ2-2
CSVVFATGEGYTF	TGCAGCGTTGTGTTCGCTACAGGGGAGGGCTACACCTTC	TRBV29-1	TRBD1	NA	TRBJ1-2
CATRQVPSPLHF	TGTGCCACTCGACAGGTTCCTTCACCCCTCCACTTT	TRBV10-3	NA	NA	TRBJ1-6
CASSLESTGGLLSTGELFF	TGTGCCAGCAGCTTAGAATCTACAGGGGGCCTACTTAGCACCGGGGAGCTGTTTTTT	TRBV7-6	TRBD1	once	TRBJ2-2
CASSLSGTFNTGELFF	TGTGCCAGCAGCTTATCAGGGACTTTCAACACCGGGGAGCTGTTTTTT	TRBV7-2	NA	NA	TRBJ2-2
CASSPDRGLLRLVGYEQYF	TGTGCCAGCAGCCCAGACAGGGGCCTCCTCCGACTTGTAGGGTACGAGCAGTACTTC	TRBV7-8	TRBD1	NA	TRBJ2-7
CSVENGFNEQFF	TGCAGCGTTGAGAACGGTTTCAATGAGCAGTTCTTC	TRBV29-1	NA	NA	TRBJ2-1
CASSLAVTSTDTQYF	TGTGCCAGCAGCTTGGCCGTGACTAGCACAGATACGCAGTATTTT	TRBV5-4	NA	NA	TRBJ2-3
CSVLGIMNTEAFF	TGCAGCGTACTCGGGATCATGAACACTGAAGCTTTCTTT	TRBV29-1	NA	NA	TRBJ1-1
CASSLGTGDEQYF	TGCGCCAGCAGCTTGGGAACAGGGGATGAGCAGTACTTC	TRBV5-1	TRBD1	NA	TRBJ2-7
CASSGQLAGGNEQYF	TGTGCCAGCAGTGGCCAGCTAGCGGGGGGGAACGAGCAGTACTTC	TRBV6-4	TRBD2	NA	TRBJ2-7
CASSKGQGSSGNTIYF	TGTGCCAGCAGCAAAGGACAGGGGAGCTCTGGAAACACCATATATTTT	TRBV11-2	TRBD1	NA	TRBJ1-3
CSAGLIYGYTF	TGCAGTGCCGGTTTGATCTATGGCTACACCTTC	TRBV20-1	NA	NA	TRBJ1-2
CASSLAPDSLSYEQYF	TGTGCCAGCAGCTTAGCCCCCGACAGCCTCTCCTACGAGCAGTACTTC	TRBV13	NA	NA	TRBJ2-7
CAWSGGINSNQPQHF	TGTGCCTGGAGTGGAGGGATTAATAGCAATCAGCCCCAGCATTTT	TRBV30	NA	NA	TRBJ1-5
CASSGAAGGAGELFF	TGTGCCAGCAGCGGGGCGGCGGGAGGCGCCGGGGAGCTGTTTTTT	TRBV5-4	TRBD2	NA	TRBJ2-2
CASSDRGPHDTQYF	TGTGCCAGCAGTGATCGCGGGCCCCACGATACGCAGTATTTT	TRBV27	NA	NA	TRBJ2-3
CASTQGAGEAFF	TGTGCCAGTACTCAGGGGGCGGGTGAAGCTTTCTTT	TRBV19	TRBD1	NA	TRBJ1-1
CASSTSGPYSNQPQHF	TGTGCCAGCTCAACGTCAGGGCCTTATAGCAATCAGCCCCAGCATTTT	TRBV18	NA	NA	TRBJ1-5
CASSLGRDRASREQYF	TGTGCCAGCAGCTTAGGCCGGGACAGGGCTTCTCGCGAGCAGTACTTC	TRBV13	TRBD1	NA	TRBJ2-7
CASSSTGGIGNTIYF	TGTGCCAGCAGTTCGACAGGGGGCATTGGAAACACCATATATTTT	TRBV6-5	TRBD1	NA	TRBJ1-3
CASSLLGERGANLGETQYF	TGTGCCAGTAGCCTTCTCGGGGAGCGGGGAGCCAACTTGGGAGAGACCCAGTACTTC	TRBV19	TRBD2	few	TRBJ2-5
CASSRGTENTEAFF	TGTGCCAGCAGTCGCGGGACAGAGAACACTGAAGCTTTCTTT	TRBV6-5	TRBD1	NA	TRBJ1-1
CASSQGHSGGEQGETQYF	TGTGCCAGCAGCCAAGGCCATAGCGGGGGGGAACAGGGAGAGACCCAGTACTTC	TRBV3-1/TRBV3-2	TRBD2	many	TRBJ2-5
CAWRLPGGTEAFF	TGTGCCTGGAGACTACCCGGGGGGACTGAAGCTTTCTTT	TRBV30	NA	NA	TRBJ1-1
CATSSSGDRANYGYTF	TGTGCCACCAGCAGCTCAGGGGACAGAGCTAACTATGGCTACACCTTC	TRBV15	TRBD1	NA	TRBJ1-2
CASSDATATDFTDTQYF	TGTGCCAGCAGTGACGCAACGGCGACAGATTTCACAGATACGCAGTATTTT	TRBV6-1	NA	NA	TRBJ2-3
CASSNKGHPSPLHF	TGTGCCAGCAGTAATAAGGGACATCCCTCACCCCTCCACTTT	TRBV6-5	NA	NA	TRBJ1-6
CASSLGPSGGQETQYF	TGCGCCAGCAGCTTGGGGCCTAGCGGGGGGCAAGAGACCCAGTACTTC	TRBV5-1	TRBD2	NA	TRBJ2-5
CASSTGTGVHNEQFF	TGTGCCAGCAGCACCGGGACAGGGGTCCACAATGAGCAGTTCTTC	TRBV7-6	TRBD1	NA	TRBJ2-1
CAISGSGSTPSGANVLTF	TGTGCCATCAGTGGATCGGGATCCACCCCCTCTGGGGCCAACGTCCTGACTTTC	TRBV10-3	NA	NA	TRBJ2-6
CASSVGVYEQYF	TGTGCCAGCAGCGTAGGGGTTTACGAGCAGTACTTC	TRBV5-6	NA	NA	TRBJ2-7
CASSLSGTSTDTQYF	TGTGCCAGCAGCCTCAGCGGGACTAGCACAGATACGCAGTATTTT	TRBV27	TRBD2	few	TRBJ2-3
CASSNQGRGETQYF	TGTGCCAGTAGTAACCAGGGGAGAGGGGAGACCCAGTACTTC	TRBV19	NA	NA	TRBJ2-5
CASSTRGRGSTDTQYF	TGCGCCAGCAGCACAAGGGGCCGGGGGAGCACAGATACGCAGTATTTT	TRBV4-1	NA	once	TRBJ2-3
CASSIYIGGLNTGELFF	TGTGCCAGCAGTATTTACATCGGCGGATTGAACACCGGGGAGCTGTTTTTT	TRBV27	NA	NA	TRBJ2-2
CASSFSGGTGITYEQYF	TGTGCCAGCAGCTTCTCCGGTGGGACAGGGATAACCTACGAGCAGTACTTC	TRBV7-2	TRBD1	NA	TRBJ2-7
CASSQDRGETEAFF	TGCGCCAGCAGCCAAGACAGGGGTGAAACTGAAGCTTTCTTT	TRBV4-1	NA	few	TRBJ1-1
CASSPGTGQYSNQPQHF	TGTGCCAGCAGCCCGGGGACAGGACAATATAGCAATCAGCCCCAGCATTTT	TRBV11-2	TRBD1	NA	TRBJ1-5
CASSHVQRNSGNTIYF	TGCGCCAGCAGCCATGTACAGAGAAACTCTGGAAACACCATATATTTT	TRBV4-1	NA	NA	TRBJ1-3
CASSLVPGQKNEKLFF	TGTGCCAGCAGCCTAGTTCCGGGACAGAAAAATGAAAAACTGTTTTTT	TRBV11-3	TRBD1	NA	TRBJ1-4
CASSQDPGQGGEKLFF	TGCGCCAGCAGCCAAGACCCGGGACAGGGTGGCGAAAAACTGTTTTTT	TRBV4-1	TRBD1	NA	TRBJ1-4
CASSTGTGSEAFF	TGTGCCAGTAGTACCGGGACAGGCTCTGAAGCTTTCTTT	TRBV19	TRBD1	NA	TRBJ1-1
CASSYGGAGIQYF	TGTGCCAGCAGTTACGGGGGGGCTGGCATTCAGTACTTC	TRBV6-2/TRBV6-3	NA	NA	TRBJ2-4
CATSREQGYFYSGNTIYF	TGTGCCACCAGCAGAGAACAGGGATATTTTTACTCTGGAAACACCATATATTTT	TRBV15	NA	NA	TRBJ1-3
CASSLRQTYEAFF	TGTGCCAGCAGTTTGAGGCAGACCTATGAAGCTTTCTTT	TRBV27	NA	NA	TRBJ1-1
CATSDFASGETQYF	TGTGCCACCAGTGATTTTGCTAGCGGAGAGACCCAGTACTTC	TRBV24-1	TRBD2	NA	TRBJ2-5
CASSGRRGGLGRANVLTF	TGTGCCAGCAGTGGCCGGAGGGGGGGATTAGGTAGGGCCAACGTCCTGACTTTC	TRBV6-1	NA	NA	TRBJ2-6
CASSPGRKETQYF	TGTGCCAGCAGCCCGGGGAGGAAAGAGACCCAGTACTTC	TRBV11-2	NA	NA	TRBJ2-5
CASSYFGTFNTEAFF	TGTGCCAGCAGTTACTTCGGGACTTTCAACACTGAAGCTTTCTTT	TRBV6-2/TRBV6-3	NA	NA	TRBJ1-1